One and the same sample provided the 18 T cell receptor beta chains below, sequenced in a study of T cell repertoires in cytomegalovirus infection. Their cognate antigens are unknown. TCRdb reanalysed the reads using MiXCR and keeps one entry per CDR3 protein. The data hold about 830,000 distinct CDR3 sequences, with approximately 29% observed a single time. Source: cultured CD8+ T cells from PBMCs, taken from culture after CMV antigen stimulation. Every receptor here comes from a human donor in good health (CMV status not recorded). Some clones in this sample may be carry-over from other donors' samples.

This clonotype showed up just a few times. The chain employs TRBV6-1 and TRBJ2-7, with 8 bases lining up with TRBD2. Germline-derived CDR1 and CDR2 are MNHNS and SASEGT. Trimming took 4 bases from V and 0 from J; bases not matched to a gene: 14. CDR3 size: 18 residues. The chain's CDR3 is CASSGAQVTAGDSYEQYV. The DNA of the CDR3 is TGTGCCAGCAGTGGAGCCCAGGTGACAGCGGGGGACTCCTACGAGCAGTACGTC.

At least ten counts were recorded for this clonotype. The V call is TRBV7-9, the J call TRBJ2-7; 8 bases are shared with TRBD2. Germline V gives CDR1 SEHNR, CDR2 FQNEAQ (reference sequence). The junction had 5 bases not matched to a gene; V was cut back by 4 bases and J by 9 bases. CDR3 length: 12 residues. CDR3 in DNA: TGTGCCAGCAGCTCGCCCGGGGGGGCGCAGTACGTC. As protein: CASSSPGGAQYV.

For the CDR3, the DNA is TGTGCCAGTAGTAAAAAGAGAAAGCTGGGGACAGGCTCCTACGAGCAGTACGTC. Its translation: CASSKKRKLGTGSYEQYV. The chain combines TRBV19 with TRBJ2-7; 8 bases align to TRBD1. V shed 4 bases, J shed 0 bases, and the junction held 14 bases outside the gene matches. Germline V gives CDR1 LNHDA, CDR2 SQIVND (reference sequence). This CDR3 contains 18 residues.

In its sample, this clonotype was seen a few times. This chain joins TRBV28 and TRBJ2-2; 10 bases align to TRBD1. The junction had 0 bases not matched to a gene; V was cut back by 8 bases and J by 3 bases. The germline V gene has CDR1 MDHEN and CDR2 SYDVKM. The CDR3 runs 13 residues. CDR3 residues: CASDRGHTGELFF. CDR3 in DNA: TGTGCCAGCGACAGGGGGCACACCGGGGAGCTGTTTTTT.

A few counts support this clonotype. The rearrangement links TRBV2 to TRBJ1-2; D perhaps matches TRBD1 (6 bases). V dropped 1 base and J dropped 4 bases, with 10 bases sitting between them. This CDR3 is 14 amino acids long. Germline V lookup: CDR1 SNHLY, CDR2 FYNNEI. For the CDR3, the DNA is TGTGCCAGCAGTGAAGGGGGGCGGGGCTATGGCTACACCTTC. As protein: CASSEGGRGYGYTF.

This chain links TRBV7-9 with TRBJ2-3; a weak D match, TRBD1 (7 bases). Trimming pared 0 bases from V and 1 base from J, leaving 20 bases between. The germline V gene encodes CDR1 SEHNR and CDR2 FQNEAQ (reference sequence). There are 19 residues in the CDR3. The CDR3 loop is CASSLAFKEGAKRTDTQYF. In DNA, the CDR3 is TGTGCCAGCAGCTTAGCTTTTAAGGAGGGGGCCAAACGCACAGATACGCAGTATTTT.

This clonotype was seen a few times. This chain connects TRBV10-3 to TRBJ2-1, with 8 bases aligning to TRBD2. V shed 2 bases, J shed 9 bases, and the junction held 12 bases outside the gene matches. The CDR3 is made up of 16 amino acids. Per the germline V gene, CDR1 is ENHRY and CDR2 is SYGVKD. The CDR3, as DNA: TGTGCCATCAGTGAGGGCGGGGGGAATTCTCCCCCTGAGCAGTTCTTC. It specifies CAISEGGGNSPPEQFF.

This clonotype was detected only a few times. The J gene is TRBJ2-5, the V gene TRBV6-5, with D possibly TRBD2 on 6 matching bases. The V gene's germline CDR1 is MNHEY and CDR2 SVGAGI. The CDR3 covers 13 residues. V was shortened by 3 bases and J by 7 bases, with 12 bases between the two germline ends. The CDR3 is CASSYGGTATQYF. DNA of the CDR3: TGTGCCAGCAGTTATGGGGGGACCGCGACCCAGTACTTC.

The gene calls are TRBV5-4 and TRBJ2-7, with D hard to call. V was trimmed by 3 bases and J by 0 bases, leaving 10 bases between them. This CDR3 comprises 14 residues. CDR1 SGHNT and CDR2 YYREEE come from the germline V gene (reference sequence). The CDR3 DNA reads TGTGCCAGCAGCTCCTGGAAGCCCTCCTACGAGCAGTACTTC. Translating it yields CASSSWKPSYEQYF.

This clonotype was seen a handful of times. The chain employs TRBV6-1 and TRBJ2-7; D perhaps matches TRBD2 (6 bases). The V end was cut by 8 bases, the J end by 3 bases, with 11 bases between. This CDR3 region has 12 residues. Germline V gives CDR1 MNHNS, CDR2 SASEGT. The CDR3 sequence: CASGGVVYEQYV. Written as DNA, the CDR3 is TGTGCCAGCGGAGGGGTCGTCTACGAGCAGTACGTC.

CDR3 DNA: TGTGCCAGCAGCCTACAGATCACCGGGGAGCTGTTTTTT. Amino acids: CASSLQITGELFF. This chain uses TRBV28 with TRBJ2-2; the D is unclear. Trimming removed 6 bases at V and 4 bases at J, with 9 bases between. Germline assignment: CDR1 MDHEN and CDR2 SYDVKM. CDR3 length: 13 amino acids.

The chain's CDR3 is CASSCTGGDYEQYF. CDR3 DNA sequence: TGCGCCAGCAGCTGCACGGGGGGGGACTACGAGCAGTACTTC. The V gene is TRBV5-1, the J gene TRBJ2-7; 8 bases line up with TRBD2. J lost 3 bases, V lost 3 bases, and 5 bases had no gene match. From germline, CDR1 is SGHRS and CDR2 YFSETQ. This CDR3 has 14 amino acids.

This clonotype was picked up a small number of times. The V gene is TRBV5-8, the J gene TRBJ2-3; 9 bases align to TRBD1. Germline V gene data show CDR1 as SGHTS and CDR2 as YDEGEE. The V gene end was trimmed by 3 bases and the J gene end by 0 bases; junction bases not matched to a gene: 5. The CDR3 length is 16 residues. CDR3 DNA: TGTGCCAGCAGCTGGGGGACAGGGCTTAGCACAGATACGCAGTATTTT. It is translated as CASSWGTGLSTDTQYF.

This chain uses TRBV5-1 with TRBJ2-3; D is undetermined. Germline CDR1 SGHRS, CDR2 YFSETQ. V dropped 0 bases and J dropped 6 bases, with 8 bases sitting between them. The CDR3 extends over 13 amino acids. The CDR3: CASSLDWLDTQYF. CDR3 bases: TGCGCCAGCAGCTTGGATTGGCTGGATACGCAGTATTTT.

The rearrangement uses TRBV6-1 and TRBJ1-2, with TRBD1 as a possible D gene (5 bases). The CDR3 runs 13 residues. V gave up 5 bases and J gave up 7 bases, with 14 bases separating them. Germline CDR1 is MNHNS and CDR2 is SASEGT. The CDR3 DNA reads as TGTGCCAGCAGTTTCTTCCGGGACCGTGGCTACACCTTC. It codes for CASSFFRDRGYTF.

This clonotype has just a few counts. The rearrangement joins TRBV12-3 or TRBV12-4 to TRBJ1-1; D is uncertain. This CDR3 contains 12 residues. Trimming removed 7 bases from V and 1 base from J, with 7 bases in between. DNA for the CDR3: TGTGCCAGCACGGCATGGAACACTGAAGCTTTCTTT. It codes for CASTAWNTEAFF.

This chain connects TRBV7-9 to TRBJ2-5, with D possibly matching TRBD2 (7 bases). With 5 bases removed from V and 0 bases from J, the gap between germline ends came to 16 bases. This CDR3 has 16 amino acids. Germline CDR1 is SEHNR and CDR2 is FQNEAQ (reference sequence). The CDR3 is CASSPGGQLNQETQYF. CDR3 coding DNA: TGTGCCAGCAGCCCGGGGGGACAACTTAACCAAGAGACCCAGTACTTC.

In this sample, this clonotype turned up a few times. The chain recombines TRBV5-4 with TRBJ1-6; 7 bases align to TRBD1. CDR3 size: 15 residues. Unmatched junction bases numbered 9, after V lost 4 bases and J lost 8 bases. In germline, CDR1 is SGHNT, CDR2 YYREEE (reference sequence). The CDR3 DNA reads TGTGCCAGCAGCCCAACAAGGACAGGATATTCACCCCTCCACTTT. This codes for CASSPTRTGYSPLHF. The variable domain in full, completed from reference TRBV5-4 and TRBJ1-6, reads ETGVTQSPTHLIKTRGQQVTLRCSSQSGHNTVSWYQQALGQGPQFIFQYYREEENGRGNFPPRFSGLQFPNYSSELNVNALELDDSALYLCASSPTRTGYSPLHFGNGTRLTVT.